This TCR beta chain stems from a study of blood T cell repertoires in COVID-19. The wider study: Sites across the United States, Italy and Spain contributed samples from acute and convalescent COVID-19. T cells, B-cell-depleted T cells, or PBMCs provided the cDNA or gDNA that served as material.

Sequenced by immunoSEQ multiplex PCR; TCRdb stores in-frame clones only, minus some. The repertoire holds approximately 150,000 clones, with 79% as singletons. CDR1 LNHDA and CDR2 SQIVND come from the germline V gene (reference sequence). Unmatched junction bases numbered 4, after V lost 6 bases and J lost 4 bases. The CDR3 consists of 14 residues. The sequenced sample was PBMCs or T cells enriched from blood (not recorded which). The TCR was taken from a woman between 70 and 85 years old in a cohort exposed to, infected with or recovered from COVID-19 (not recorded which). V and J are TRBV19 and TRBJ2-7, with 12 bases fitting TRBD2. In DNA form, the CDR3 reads TGTGCCAGTAGCCGGACTAGCGGGGATTACGAGCAGTACTTC. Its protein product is CASSRTSGDYEQYF.